This TCR beta chain was sequenced in a study of human T cells and chemical hapten exposure. Study-wide results and limits: The number of TCRs above 1 in 1000 frequency did not change after DPC sensitization.

Unique molecular identifiers were affixed to discrete cDNA molecules within the library. Per the original data handling: The median was roughly 100,000 TCRs per sample, ranging about 20,000 to 690,600. TCRdb re-called the 5' RACE reads with MiXCR, one entry per CDR3 protein. What appears here as the V and J calls and clone size reflects TCRdb's work, not the paper's. The data show under 150,000 distinct CDR3 sequences, roughly 18% seen once. The V gene lost 6 bases and the J gene lost 7 bases, with 25 bases spanning the gap. This CDR3 is 18 amino acids long. Unfractionated whole blood yielded the extracted total RNA. This clonotype was seen many times. Its target is unknown.

The rearrangement links TRBV12-3 or TRBV12-4 to TRBJ1-6; D uncertain. The TCR was taken from a human donor in good health. The CDR3 DNA is TGTGCCAGCAGAAAGGGCAAGCGAGGGAATCGACAAAATTCACCCCTCCACTTT. Translated: CASRKGKRGNRQNSPLHF.